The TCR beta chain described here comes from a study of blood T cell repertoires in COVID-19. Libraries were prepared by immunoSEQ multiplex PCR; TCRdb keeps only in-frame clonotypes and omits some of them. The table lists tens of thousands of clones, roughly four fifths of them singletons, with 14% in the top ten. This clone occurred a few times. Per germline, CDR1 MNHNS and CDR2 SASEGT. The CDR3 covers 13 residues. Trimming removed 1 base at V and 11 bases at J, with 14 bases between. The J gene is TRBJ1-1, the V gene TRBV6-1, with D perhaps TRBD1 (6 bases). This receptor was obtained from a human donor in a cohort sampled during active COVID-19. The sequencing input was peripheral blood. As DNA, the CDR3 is TGTGCCAGCAGTGAAGACGTCGGGGGGGCGGCTTTCTTT. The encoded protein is CASSEDVGGAAFF.